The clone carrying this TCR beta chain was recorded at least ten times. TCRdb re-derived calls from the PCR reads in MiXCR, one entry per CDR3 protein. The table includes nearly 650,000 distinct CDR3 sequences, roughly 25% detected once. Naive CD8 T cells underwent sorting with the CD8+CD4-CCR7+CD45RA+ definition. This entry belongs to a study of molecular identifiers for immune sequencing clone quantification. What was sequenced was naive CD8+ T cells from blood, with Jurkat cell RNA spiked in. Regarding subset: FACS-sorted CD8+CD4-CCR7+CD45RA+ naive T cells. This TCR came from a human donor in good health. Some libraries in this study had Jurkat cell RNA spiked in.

The CDR3 sequence is CASSIPGTGPSGANVLTF. DNA of the CDR3: TGTGCCAGTAGTATCCCAGGGACAGGCCCCTCTGGGGCCAACGTCCTGACTTTC. The chain couples TRBV19 to TRBJ2-6; TRBD1 agrees at 8 bases. V trimming: 3 bases; J trimming: 0 bases; junction bases outside the gene matches: 7. Germline V gene sequence: CDR1 LNHDA, CDR2 SQIVND (reference sequence). The CDR3 consists of 18 residues.